This TCR beta chain was captured in a study of STAT5B mutations in CD4+ large granular lymphocyte leukemia. Points from the study as a whole: No patients shared main leukemic clonotypes, though approximately 26% appeared at low frequency elsewhere. Without HLA matching, higher CD4+ than CD8+ T-LGLL clonality could reflect small sample size.

Control samples were healthy donors' buffy coats. Using immunoSEQ multiplex PCR, the repertoire was profiled, and TCRdb retains in-frame clones only, with some absent. Counted here are about 35,000 clones, roughly 76% occurring once; the ten biggest clones make up approximately 4.7%. Turning to this clone: The antigen remains undetermined.

The sequence came from a human donor in good health. The sample consisted of CD4+ T cells from blood buffy coats.

This chain's CDR3 is CASSYLPEARAFF. In DNA, the CDR3 is TGTGCCAGCAGTTACCTTCCGGAAGCACGGGCTTTCTTT. V usage is TRBV6-6 and J usage is TRBJ1-1; no clear D. The CDR3 covers 13 residues. Germline-derived CDR1 and CDR2 are MNHNY and SVGAGI (reference sequence). V lost 2 bases and J 11 bases, leaving 15 bases between the germline ends.